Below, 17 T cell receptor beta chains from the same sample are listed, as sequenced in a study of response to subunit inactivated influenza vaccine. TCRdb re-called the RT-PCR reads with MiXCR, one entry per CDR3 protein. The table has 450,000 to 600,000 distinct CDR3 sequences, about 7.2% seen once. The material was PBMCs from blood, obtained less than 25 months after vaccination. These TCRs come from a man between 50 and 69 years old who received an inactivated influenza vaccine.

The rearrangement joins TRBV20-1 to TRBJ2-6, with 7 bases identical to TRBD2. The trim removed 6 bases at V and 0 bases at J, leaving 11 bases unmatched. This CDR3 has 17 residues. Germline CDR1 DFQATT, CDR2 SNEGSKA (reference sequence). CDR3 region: CSAPSGTLSSGANVLTF. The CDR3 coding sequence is TGCAGTGCCCCGAGCGGGACCTTAAGCTCTGGGGCCAACGTCCTGACTTTC.

Here the CDR3 reads CATRQGGYYNEQFF. For the CDR3, the DNA is TGTGCCACCAGACAGGGGGGATACTACAATGAGCAGTTCTTC. This chain uses TRBV24-1 with TRBJ2-1; TRBD1 matches at 8 bases. CDR1 KGHDR and CDR2 SFDVKD come from the germline V gene. CDR3 length: 14 amino acids. Unmatched junction bases numbered 4, after V lost 7 bases and J lost 3 bases.

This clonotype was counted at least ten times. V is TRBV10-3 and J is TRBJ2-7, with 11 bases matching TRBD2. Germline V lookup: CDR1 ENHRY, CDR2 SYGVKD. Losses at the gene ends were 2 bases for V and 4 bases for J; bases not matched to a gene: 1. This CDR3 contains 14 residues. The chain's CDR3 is CAISEPSGRYEQYF. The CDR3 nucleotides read TGTGCCATCAGTGAGCCTAGCGGGAGGTACGAGCAGTACTTC.

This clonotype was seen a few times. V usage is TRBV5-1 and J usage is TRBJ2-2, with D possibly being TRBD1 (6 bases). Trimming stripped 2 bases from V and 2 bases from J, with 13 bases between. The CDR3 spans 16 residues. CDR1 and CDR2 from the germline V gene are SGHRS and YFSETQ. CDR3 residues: CASSFRTAVNTGELFF. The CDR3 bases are TGCGCCAGCAGCTTCCGGACAGCCGTCAACACCGGGGAGCTGTTTTTT.

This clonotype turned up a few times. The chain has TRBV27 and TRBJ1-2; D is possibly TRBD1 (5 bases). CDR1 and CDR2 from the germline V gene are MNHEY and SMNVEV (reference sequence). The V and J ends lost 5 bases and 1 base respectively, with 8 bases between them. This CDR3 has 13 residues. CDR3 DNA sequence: TGTGCCAGCAGTACGGGACTTAACTATGGCTACACCTTC. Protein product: CASSTGLNYGYTF.

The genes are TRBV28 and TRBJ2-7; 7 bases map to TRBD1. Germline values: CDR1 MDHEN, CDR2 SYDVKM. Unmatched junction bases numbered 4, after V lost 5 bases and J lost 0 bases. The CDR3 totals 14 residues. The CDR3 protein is CASSRGGLSYEQYF. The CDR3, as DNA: TGTGCCAGCAGTCGAGGGGGCCTCTCCTACGAGCAGTACTTC.

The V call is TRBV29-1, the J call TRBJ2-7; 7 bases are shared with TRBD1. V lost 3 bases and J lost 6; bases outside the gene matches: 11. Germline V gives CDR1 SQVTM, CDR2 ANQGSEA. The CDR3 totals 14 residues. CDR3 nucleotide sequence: TGCAGCGTTGAGGCGATGACAGGGACCCGCGAGCAGTACTTC. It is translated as CSVEAMTGTREQYF.

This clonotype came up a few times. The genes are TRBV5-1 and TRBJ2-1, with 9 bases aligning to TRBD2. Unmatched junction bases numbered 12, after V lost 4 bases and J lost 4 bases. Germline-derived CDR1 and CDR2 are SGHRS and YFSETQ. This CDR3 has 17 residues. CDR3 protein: CASSVPGLATIYNEQFF. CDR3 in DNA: TGCGCCAGCAGCGTTCCAGGACTAGCGACCATTTACAATGAGCAGTTCTTC.

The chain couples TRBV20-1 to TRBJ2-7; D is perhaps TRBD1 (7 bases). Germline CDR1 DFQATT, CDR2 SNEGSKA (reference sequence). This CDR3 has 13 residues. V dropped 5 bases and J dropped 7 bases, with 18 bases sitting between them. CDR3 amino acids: CSAGGTANIEQYF. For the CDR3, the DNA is TGCAGTGCTGGAGGGACAGCAAATATTGAGCAGTACTTC.

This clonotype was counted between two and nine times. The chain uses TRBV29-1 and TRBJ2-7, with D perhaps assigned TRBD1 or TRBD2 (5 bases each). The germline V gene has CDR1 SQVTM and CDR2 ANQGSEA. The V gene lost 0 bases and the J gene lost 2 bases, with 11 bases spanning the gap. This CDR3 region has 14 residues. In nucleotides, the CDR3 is TGCAGCGTTGAAGAGGGGGAGAACACCTACGAGCAGTACTTC. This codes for CSVEEGENTYEQYF.

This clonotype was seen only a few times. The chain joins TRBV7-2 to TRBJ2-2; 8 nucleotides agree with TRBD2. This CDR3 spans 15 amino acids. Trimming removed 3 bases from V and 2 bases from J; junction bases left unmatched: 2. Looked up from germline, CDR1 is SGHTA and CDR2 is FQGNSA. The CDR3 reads CASSFLAGNTGELFF. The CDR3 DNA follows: TGTGCCAGCAGCTTTTTAGCGGGAAACACCGGGGAGCTGTTTTTT.

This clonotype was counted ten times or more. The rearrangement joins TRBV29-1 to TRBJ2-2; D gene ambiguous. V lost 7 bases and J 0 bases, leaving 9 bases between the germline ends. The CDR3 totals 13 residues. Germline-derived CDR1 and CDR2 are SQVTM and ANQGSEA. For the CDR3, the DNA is TGCAGCGCGATGGAAGCGAACACCGGGGAGCTGTTTTTT. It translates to CSAMEANTGELFF.

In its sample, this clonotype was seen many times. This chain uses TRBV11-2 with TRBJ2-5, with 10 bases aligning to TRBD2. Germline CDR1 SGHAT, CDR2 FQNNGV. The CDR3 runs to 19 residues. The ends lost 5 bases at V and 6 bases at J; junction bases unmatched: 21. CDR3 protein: CASSPQAGGLQRGGKTQYF. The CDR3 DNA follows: TGTGCCAGCAGCCCCCAGGCAGGGGGATTGCAGCGGGGGGGTAAGACCCAGTACTTC.

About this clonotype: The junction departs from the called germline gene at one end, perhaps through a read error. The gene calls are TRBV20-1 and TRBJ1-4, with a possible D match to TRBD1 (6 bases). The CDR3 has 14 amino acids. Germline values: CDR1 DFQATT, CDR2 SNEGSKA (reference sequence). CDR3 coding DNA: TGCAGTGCCCAAAGGGGGGACACTACCTCCCTGCCTGTTTTT. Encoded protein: CSAQRGDTTSLPVF.

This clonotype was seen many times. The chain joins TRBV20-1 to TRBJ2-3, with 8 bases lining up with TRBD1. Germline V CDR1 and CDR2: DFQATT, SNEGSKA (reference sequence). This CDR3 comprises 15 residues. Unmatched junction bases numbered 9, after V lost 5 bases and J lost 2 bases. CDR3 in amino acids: CSAGPTGDNTDTQYF. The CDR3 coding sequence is TGCAGTGCTGGACCGACAGGGGATAACACAGATACGCAGTATTTT.

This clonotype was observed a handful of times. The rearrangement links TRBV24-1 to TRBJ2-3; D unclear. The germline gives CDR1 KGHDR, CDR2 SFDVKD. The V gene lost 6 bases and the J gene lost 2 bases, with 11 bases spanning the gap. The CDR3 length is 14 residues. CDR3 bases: TGTGCCACCAGTTCATCCGGGTCCACAGATACGCAGTATTTT. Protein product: CATSSSGSTDTQYF.

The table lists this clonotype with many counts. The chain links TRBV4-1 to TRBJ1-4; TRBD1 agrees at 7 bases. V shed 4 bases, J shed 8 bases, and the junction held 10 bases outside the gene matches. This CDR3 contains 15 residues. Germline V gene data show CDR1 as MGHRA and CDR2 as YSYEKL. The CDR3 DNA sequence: TGCGCCAGCAGCCCTCGAGGGGGCGCCGGCGAAAAACTGTTTTTT. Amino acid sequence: CASSPRGGAGEKLFF.